The 2 T cell receptor beta chains given below trace back to one sample, sequenced in a study of blood T cells in healthy people across ages. A second PCR, run for roughly 7 to 12 cycles, used a sample-barcoded 5' primer plus a J-beta primer mix. MiXCR was run by TCRdb on the 5' RACE reads, yielding one entry per CDR3 protein. The repertoire holds 850,000 to 1,000,000 distinct CDR3 sequences, with around 49% as singletons. Sequences were obtained from blood. The receptors stem from a man under 40 in good health.

This clonotype was seen only a few times. The V gene is TRBV9, the J gene TRBJ2-3; tentatively, D is TRBD2 (6 bases). This CDR3 region has 16 residues. Per germline, CDR1 SGDLS and CDR2 YYNGEE. The V end lost 6 bases, the J end lost 1 base, and 18 bases lay between the germline ends. The CDR3 is CASTPLGGTGTDTQYF. The CDR3 region has the DNA TGTGCCAGCACTCCCCTCGGCGGGACGGGCACAGATACGCAGTATTTT.

A remark on this clonotype: A much larger clone differs by one base, so this may be a read error. The V call is TRBV6-1, the J call TRBJ2-1, with a possible D match to TRBD2 (6 bases). The CDR3 consists of 17 residues. Germline CDR1 MNHNS, CDR2 SASEGT. The V end was cut by 10 bases, the J end by 3 bases, with 25 bases between. CDR3 sequence: CATQEGAGKSFYNEQFF. The CDR3 nucleotides read TGTGCCACTCAGGAAGGGGCGGGGAAGAGCTTCTACAATGAGCAGTTCTTC.